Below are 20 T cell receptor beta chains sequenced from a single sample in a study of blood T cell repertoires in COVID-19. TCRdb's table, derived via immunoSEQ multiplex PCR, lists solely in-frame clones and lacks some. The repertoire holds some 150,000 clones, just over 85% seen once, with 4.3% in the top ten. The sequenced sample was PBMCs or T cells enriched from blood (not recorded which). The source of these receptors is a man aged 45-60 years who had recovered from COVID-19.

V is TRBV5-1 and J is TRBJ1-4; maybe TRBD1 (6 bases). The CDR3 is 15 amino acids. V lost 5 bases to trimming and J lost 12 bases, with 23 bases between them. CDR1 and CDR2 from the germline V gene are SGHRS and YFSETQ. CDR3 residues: CASSWTAYTGRELFF. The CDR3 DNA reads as TGCGCCAGCAGTTGGACAGCCTACACCGGGAGGGAACTGTTTTTT. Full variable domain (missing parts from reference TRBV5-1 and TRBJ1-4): KAGVTQTPRYLIKTRGQQVTLSCSPISGHRSVSWYQQTPGQGLQFLFEYFSETQRNKGNFPGRFSGRQFSNSRSEMNVSTLELGDSALYLCASSWTAYTGRELFFGSGTQLSVL.

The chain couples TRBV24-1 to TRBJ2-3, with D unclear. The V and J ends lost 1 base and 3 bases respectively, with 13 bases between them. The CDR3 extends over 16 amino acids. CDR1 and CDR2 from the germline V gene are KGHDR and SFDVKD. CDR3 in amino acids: CATSDLESISTDTQYF. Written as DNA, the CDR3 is TGTGCCACCAGTGATTTAGAATCGATCAGTACAGATACGCAGTATTTT.

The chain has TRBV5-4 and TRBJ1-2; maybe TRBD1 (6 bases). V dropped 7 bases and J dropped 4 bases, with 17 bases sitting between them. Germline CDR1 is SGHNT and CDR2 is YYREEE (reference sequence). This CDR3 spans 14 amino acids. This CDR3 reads CASYRWGLGYGYTF. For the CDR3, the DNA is TGTGCCAGCTACCGATGGGGGCTTGGCTATGGCTACACCTTC.

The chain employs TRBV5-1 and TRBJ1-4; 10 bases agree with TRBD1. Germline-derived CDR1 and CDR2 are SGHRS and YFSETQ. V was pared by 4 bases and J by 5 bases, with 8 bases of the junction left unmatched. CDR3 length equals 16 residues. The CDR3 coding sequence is TGCGCCAGCAGCACTTTCGGACAGGGGGGGAATGAAAAACTGTTTTTT. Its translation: CASSTFGQGGNEKLFF. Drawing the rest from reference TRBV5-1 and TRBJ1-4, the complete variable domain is KAGVTQTPRYLIKTRGQQVTLSCSPISGHRSVSWYQQTPGQGLQFLFEYFSETQRNKGNFPGRFSGRQFSNSRSEMNVSTLELGDSALYLCASSTFGQGGNEKLFFGSGTQLSVL.

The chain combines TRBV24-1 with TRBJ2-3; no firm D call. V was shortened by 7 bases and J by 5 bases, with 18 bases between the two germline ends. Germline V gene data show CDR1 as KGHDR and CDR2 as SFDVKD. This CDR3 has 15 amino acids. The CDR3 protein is CATSSLQDPQDTQYF. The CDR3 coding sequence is TGTGCCACCAGCTCGTTGCAAGATCCACAAGATACGCAGTATTTT.

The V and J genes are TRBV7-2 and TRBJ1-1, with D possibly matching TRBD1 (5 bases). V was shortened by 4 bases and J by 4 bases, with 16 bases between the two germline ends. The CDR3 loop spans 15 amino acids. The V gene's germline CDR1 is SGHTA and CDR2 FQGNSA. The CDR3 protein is CASSSNEPGGTEAFF. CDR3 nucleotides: TGTGCCAGCAGCTCCAATGAGCCGGGGGGCACTGAAGCTTTCTTT.

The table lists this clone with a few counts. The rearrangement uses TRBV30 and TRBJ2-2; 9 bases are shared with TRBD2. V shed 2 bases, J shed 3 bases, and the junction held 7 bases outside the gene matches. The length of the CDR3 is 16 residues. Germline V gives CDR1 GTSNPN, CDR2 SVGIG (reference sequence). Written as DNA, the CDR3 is TGTGCCTGGAGTATGAGCGGGGGGCCCCACACCGGGGAGCTGTTTTTT. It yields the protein CAWSMSGGPHTGELFF.

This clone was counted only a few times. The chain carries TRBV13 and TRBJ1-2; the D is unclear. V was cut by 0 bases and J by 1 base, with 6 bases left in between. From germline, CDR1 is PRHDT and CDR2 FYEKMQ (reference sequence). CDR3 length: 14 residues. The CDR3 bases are TGTGCCAGCAGCTTAGGACTAAATAACTATGGCTACACCTTC. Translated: CASSLGLNNYGYTF.

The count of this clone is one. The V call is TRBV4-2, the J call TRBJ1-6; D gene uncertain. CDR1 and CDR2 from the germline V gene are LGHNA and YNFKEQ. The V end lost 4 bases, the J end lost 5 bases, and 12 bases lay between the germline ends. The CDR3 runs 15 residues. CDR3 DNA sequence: TGTGCCAGCAGCCGAGACTTACTGAATAATTCACCCCTCCACTTT. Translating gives CASSRDLLNNSPLHF.

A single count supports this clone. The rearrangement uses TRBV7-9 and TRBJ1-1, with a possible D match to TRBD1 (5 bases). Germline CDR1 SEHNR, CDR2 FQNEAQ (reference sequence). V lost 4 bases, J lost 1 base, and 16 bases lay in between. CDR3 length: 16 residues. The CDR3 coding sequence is TGTGCCAGCAGCTCCCAGCACTCGCAGGGGAACACTGAAGCTTTCTTT. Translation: CASSSQHSQGNTEAFF. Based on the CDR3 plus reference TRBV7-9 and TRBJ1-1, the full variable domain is DTGVSQNPRHKITKRGQNVTFRCDPISEHNRLYWYRQTLGQGPEFLTYFQNEAQLEKSRLLSDRFSAERPKGSFSTLEIQRTEQGDSAMYLCASSSQHSQGNTEAFFGQGTRLTVV.

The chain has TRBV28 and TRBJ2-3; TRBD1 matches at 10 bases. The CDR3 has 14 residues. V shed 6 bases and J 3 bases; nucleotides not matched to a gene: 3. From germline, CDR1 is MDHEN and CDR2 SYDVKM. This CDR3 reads CASRTGGATDTQYF. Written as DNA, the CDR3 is TGTGCCAGCAGGACAGGGGGCGCGACAGATACGCAGTATTTT.

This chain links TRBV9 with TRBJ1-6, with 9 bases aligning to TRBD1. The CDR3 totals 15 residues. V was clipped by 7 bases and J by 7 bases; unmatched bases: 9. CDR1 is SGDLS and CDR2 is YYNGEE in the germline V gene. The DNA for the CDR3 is TGTGCCAGCTCCGCCAGGGACAGGGAAAATTCACCCCTCCACTTT. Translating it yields CASSARDRENSPLHF.

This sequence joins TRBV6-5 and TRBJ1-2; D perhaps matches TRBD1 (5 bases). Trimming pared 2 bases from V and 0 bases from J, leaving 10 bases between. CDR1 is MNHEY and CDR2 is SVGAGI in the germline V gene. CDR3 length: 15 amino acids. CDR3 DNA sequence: TGTGCCAGCAGTTACCCCCAGGGTCCTAACTATGGCTACACCTTC. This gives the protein CASSYPQGPNYGYTF.

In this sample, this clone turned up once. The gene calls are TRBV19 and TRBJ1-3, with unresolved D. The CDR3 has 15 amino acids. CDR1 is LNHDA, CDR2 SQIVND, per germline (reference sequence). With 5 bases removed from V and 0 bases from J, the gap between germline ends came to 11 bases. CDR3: CASSQRRSSGNTIYF. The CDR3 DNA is TGTGCCAGTAGTCAAAGACGGAGCTCTGGAAACACCATATATTTT.

CDR3 in amino acids: CASRYLGHSYEQYV. The CDR3, as DNA: TGTGCCAGCAGATATCTAGGACACTCCTACGAGCAGTACGTC. This chain uses TRBV25-1 with TRBJ2-7, with D perhaps TRBD1 (5 bases). This CDR3 comprises 14 residues. In germline, CDR1 is MGHDK, CDR2 SYGVNS. With 6 bases removed from V and 0 bases from J, the gap between germline ends came to 12 bases.

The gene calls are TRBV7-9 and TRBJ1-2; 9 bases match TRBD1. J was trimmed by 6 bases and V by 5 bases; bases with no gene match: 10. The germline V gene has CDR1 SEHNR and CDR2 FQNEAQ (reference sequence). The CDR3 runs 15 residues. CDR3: CASSARDRVKDGYTF. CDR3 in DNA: TGTGCCAGCAGCGCCCGGGACAGGGTAAAGGATGGCTACACCTTC.

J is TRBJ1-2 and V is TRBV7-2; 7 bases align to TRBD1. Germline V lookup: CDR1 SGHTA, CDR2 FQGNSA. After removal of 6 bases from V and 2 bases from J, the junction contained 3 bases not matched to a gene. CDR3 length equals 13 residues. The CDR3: CASRLTGNYGYTF. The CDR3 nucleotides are TGTGCCAGCAGATTGACAGGGAACTATGGCTACACCTTC.

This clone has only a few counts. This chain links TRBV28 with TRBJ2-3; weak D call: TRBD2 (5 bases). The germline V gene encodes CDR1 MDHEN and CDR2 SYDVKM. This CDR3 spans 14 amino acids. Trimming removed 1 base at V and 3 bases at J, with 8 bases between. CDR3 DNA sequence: TGTGCCAGCAGTTTATACGGGGATACAGATACGCAGTATTTT. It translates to CASSLYGDTDTQYF.

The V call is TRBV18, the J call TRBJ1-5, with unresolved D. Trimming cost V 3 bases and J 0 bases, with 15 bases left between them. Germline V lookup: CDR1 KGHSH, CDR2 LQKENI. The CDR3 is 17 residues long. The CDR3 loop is CASSPTKGVISNQPQHF. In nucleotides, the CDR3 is TGTGCCAGCTCACCCACGAAGGGAGTGATTAGCAATCAGCCCCAGCATTTT.

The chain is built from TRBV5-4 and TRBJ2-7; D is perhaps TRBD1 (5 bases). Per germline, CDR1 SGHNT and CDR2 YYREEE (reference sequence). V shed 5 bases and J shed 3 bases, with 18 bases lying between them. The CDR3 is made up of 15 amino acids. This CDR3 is CASSPPWTRSYEQYF. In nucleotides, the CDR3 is TGTGCCAGCAGTCCGCCGTGGACAAGGAGCTACGAGCAGTACTTC.